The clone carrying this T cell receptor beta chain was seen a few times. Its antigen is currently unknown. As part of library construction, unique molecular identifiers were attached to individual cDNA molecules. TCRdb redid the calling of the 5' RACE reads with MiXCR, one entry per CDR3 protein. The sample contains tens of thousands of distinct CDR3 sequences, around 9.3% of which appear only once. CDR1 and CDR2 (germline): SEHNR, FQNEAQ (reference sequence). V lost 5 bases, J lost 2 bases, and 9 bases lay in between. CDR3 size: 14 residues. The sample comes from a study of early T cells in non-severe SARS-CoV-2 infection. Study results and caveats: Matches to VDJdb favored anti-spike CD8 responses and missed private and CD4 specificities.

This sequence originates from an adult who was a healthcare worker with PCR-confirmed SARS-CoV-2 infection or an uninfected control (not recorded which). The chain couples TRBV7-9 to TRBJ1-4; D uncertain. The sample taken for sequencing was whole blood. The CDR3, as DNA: TGTGCCAGCAGCGCTCGGCGTACTAATGAAAAACTGTTTTTT. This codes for CASSARRTNEKLFF.